This is a list of T cell receptor beta chains from one sample in a study of shared clonotypes between healthy human individuals. Libraries were prepared by immunoSEQ multiplex PCR; TCRdb keeps only in-frame clonotypes and omits some of them. The sample holds some 2 million clones, 85% to 95% seen once. The specimen was naive CD4+ T cells sorted from blood. The receptors were gathered from a man in his late teens or twenties in good health. Both conserved end residues are part of each CDR3.

v_call	j_call	cdr3_length	cdr3_aa
TRBV7-6	TRBJ1-6	15	CASTKDSSYNSPLHF
TRBV4-1	TRBJ2-5	16	CASSQIGGSYQETQYF
TRBV29-1	TRBJ1-1	13	CSVIRGSGTEAFF
TRBV10-3	TRBJ1-2	18	CAISEPKVGGQGVDGYTF
TRBV28	TRBJ2-7	14	CASRTSGNSYEQYF
TRBV9	TRBJ2-5	16	CASSVAPSRGQETQYF
TRBV9	TRBJ1-2	15	CASSVDGRRMDGYTF
TRBV5-6	TRBJ1-3	13	CASLAGPGNTIYF
TRBV19	TRBJ2-4	14	CASLLRVGENIQYF
TRBV9	TRBJ1-2	11	CASSLNYGYTF
TRBV5-6	TRBJ1-6	16	CASSLGWSSYNSPLHF
TRBV5-1	TRBJ2-5	15	CASSLRAQAQETQYF
TRBV9	TRBJ2-1	16	CASSETPGQGFNEQFF
TRBV19	TRBJ2-5	16	CASSIVMKGDGETQYF
TRBV13	TRBJ2-7	12	CASRVTPYEQYF
TRBV11-2	TRBJ2-7	14	CASSNIRDSYEQYF
TRBV19	TRBJ2-6	14	CASSTSSGANVLTF
TRBV5-8	TRBJ1-2	14	CASSFRDRVSGYTF
TRBV28	TRBJ2-3	13	CASSFLGTDTQYF
TRBV18	TRBJ2-7	16	CASSPPQGHQTYEQYF
TRBV23-1	TRBJ2-7	17	CASSRTSGGLYTYEQYF
TRBV18	TRBJ2-3	12	CASSPNSDTQYF
TRBV7-3	TRBJ2-2	14	CAISTGRNTGELFF
TRBV2	TRBJ1-4	13	CASSGRQDEKLFF
TRBV30	TRBJ2-2	14	CAWRTVINTGELFF
TRBV19	TRBJ1-2	14	CAISGREANYGYTF
TRBV5-1	TRBJ1-2	15	CASSPTGASNYGYTF
TRBV4-1	TRBJ1-4	15	CASSSPGGSEEKLFF
TRBV10-3	TRBJ2-7	11	CAISDDYEQYF
TRBV9	TRBJ1-3	15	CASSVGTYSGNTIYF
TRBV28	TRBJ2-1	12	CASSPPGVKQFF
TRBV5-4	TRBJ2-5	13	CASSLAVQETQYF
TRBV6-6	TRBJ1-2	15	CASSSRGPANYGYTF
TRBV11-2	TRBJ2-3	16	CASSLVGGGITDTQYF
TRBV9	TRBJ1-2	16	CASSVEGDGRSYGYTF
TRBV4-1	TRBJ2-3	14	CASSQGVGTDTQYF